The 17 T cell receptor beta chains below all came from one sample that was sequenced in a study of regulatory T cells in long-lasting Graves disease. As to time point: newly diagnosed GD, antithyroid drugs for less than 3 months. The TCR library used RNA extracted from PBMCs. Libraries of TCR beta came from iRepertoire HTBI primers plus Arm-PCR of CDR3 regions. TCRdb re-derived calls from the multiplex PCR reads in MiXCR, one entry per CDR3 protein. The data hold 500,000 or so distinct CDR3 sequences, with 16% observed a single time. This sample was shared with a second study, whose subject was T cells in Graves' hyperthyroidism and ophthalmopathy.

Sequenced here: peripheral blood mononuclear cells (PBMCs), sampled at new diagnosis, from a patient treated with antithyroid drugs. All receptors derive from a middle-aged woman with Graves disease.

This clonotype was counted ten times or more. This chain connects TRBV12-3 or TRBV12-4 to TRBJ1-2, with D perhaps TRBD1 (6 bases). This CDR3 spans 13 amino acids. The V end was cut by 8 bases, the J end by 4 bases, with 14 bases between. The CDR3 nucleotides read TGTGCCAGCTCGGCGGGACATCGCTATGGCTACACCTTC. The encoded protein is CASSAGHRYGYTF.

Many counts were recorded for this clonotype. The rearrangement links TRBV19 to TRBJ2-3; 12 nucleotides line up with TRBD2. This CDR3 has 16 residues. The J segment lost 1 base and the V segment lost 5 bases, leaving 4 bases of the junction unmatched. CDR1 LNHDA and CDR2 SQIVND come from the germline V gene (reference sequence). CDR3 in DNA: TGTGCCAGTAGTGGAAGACTAGCGGGGGGCACAGATACGCAGTATTTT. Its protein is CASSGRLAGGTDTQYF. Filled out from reference TRBV19 and TRBJ2-3, the complete variable domain reads DGGITQSPKYLFRKEGQNVTLSCEQNLNHDAMYWYRQDPGQGLRLIYYSQIVNDFQKGDIAEGYSVSREKKESFPLTVTSAQKNPTAFYLCASSGRLAGGTDTQYFGPGTRLTVL.

This clonotype has a handful of counts. This chain links TRBV4-2 with TRBJ2-5; D call uncertain. This CDR3 contains 15 residues. CDR1 is LGHNA, CDR2 YNFKEQ, per germline. V lost 0 bases to trimming and J lost 2 bases, with 10 bases between them. CDR3 DNA sequence: TGTGCCAGCAGCCAAGAGATAACGGTTCAAGAGACCCAGTACTTC. This encodes CASSQEITVQETQYF.

This chain uses TRBV9 with TRBJ2-1, with a possible D match to TRBD2 (6 bases). Deletions cut 3 bases from V and 0 bases from J, with 10 bases between. Per germline, CDR1 SGDLS and CDR2 YYNGEE. This CDR3 region has 15 residues. CDR3 amino acids: CASSGGGNSYNEQFF. The DNA of the CDR3 is TGTGCCAGCAGCGGGGGCGGGAACTCCTACAATGAGCAGTTCTTC.

This clonotype was detected a few times. This chain joins TRBV5-1 and TRBJ2-2, with TRBD2 as a possible D gene (5 bases). V was pared by 0 bases and J by 3 bases, with 9 bases between. The CDR3 runs to 15 residues. Germline assignment: CDR1 SGHRS and CDR2 YFSETQ. DNA of the CDR3: TGCGCCAGCAGCTTGGCCGGAGGAGACACCGGGGAGCTGTTTTTT. Protein: CASSLAGGDTGELFF. Full variable domain (rest looked up from reference TRBV5-1 and TRBJ2-2): KAGVTQTPRYLIKTRGQQVTLSCSPISGHRSVSWYQQTPGQGLQFLFEYFSETQRNKGNFPGRFSGRQFSNSRSEMNVSTLELGDSALYLCASSLAGGDTGELFFGEGSRLTVL.

The rearrangement joins TRBV6-1 to TRBJ1-1; 7 bases agree with TRBD1. In germline, CDR1 is MNHNS, CDR2 SASEGT. The length of the CDR3 is 13 residues. V was clipped by 3 bases and J by 5 bases; unmatched bases: 3. The CDR3 region is CASSDTGETEAFF. Written as DNA, the CDR3 is TGTGCCAGCAGTGACACAGGGGAAACTGAAGCTTTCTTT.

The chain combines TRBV5-6 with TRBJ1-1; TRBD1 might be the D (5 bases). CDR1 and CDR2 (germline): SGHDT, YYEEEE. There are 16 residues in the CDR3. Trimming left V 1 base short and J 0 bases short, with 13 bases between. CDR3 DNA sequence: TGTGCCAGCAGCTTGAGTTCGGCAGGGTTGAACACTGAAGCTTTCTTT. This encodes CASSLSSAGLNTEAFF.

This clonotype came up once. CDR3 nucleotide sequence: TGTGCCAGCAGCCCCTGGCGGGACAGTAACACCGGGGAGCTGTTTTTT. It codes for CASSPWRDSNTGELFF. The chain is built from TRBV14 and TRBJ2-2; D perhaps matches TRBD1 (7 bases). The V gene's germline CDR1 is SGHDN and CDR2 FVKESK. The V end was cut by 4 bases, the J end by 2 bases, with 14 bases between. The CDR3 runs 16 residues. Drawing the rest from reference TRBV14 and TRBJ2-2, the complete variable domain is EAGVTQFPSHSVIEKGQTVTLRCDPISGHDNLYWYRRVMGKEIKFLLHFVKESKQDESGMPNNRFLAERTGGTYSTLKVQPAELEDSGVYFCASSPWRDSNTGELFFGEGSRLTVL.

This clonotype showed up just once. The V call is TRBV20-1, the J call TRBJ1-6, with TRBD1 as a possible D gene (6 bases). V shed 0 bases and J shed 7 bases, with 13 bases lying between them. In germline, CDR1 is DFQATT, CDR2 SNEGSKA (reference sequence). The CDR3 consists of 15 residues. CDR3 DNA: TGCAGTGCTAGAGAACAGGGTGCCCTAAATTCACCCCTCCACTTT. Translated: CSAREQGALNSPLHF.

This clonotype was observed a few times. The V call is TRBV5-5, the J call TRBJ1-2, with 9 bases that match TRBD1. Germline trimming cut 3 bases from V and 4 bases from J; bases unmatched to any gene: 7. Germline CDR1 and CDR2: SGHKS and YYEKEE (reference sequence). The CDR3 is made up of 15 amino acids. CDR3 in amino acids: CASSSPGQGFYGYTF. The CDR3 DNA is TGTGCCAGCAGCTCCCCGGGACAGGGTTTCTATGGCTACACCTTC.

J is TRBJ1-3 and V is TRBV19; D call uncertain. The length of the CDR3 is 17 residues. Germline V gene lookup returns CDR1 LNHDA and CDR2 SQIVND (reference sequence). The V gene lost 4 bases and the J gene lost 0 bases, with 16 bases spanning the gap. CDR3 coding DNA: TGTGCCAGTAGTACACGACATTCTGGAAGCTCTGGAAACACCATATATTTT. Its translation: CASSTRHSGSSGNTIYF.

The rearrangement uses TRBV4-3 and TRBJ2-1; 8 bases fit TRBD2. The CDR3 loop spans 15 amino acids. CDR1 LGHNA and CDR2 YSLEER come from the germline V gene. With 4 bases clipped from V and 4 bases from J, the junction kept 6 bases outside the gene matches. The DNA for the CDR3 is TGCGCCAGCAGCCGTACACTAGCGGCATACAATGAGCAGTTCTTC. Encoded protein: CASSRTLAAYNEQFF.

On this clonotype: A read error may be the cause here, since a much bigger clone is one base away. The chain is built from TRBV11-2 and TRBJ2-7; possibly TRBD2 for D (6 bases). This CDR3 region has 13 residues. Germline V gene lookup returns CDR1 SGHAT and CDR2 FQNNGV. Between the trimmed V and J ends, which lost 5 bases and 9 bases, there was a span of 17 bases. This CDR3 is CASSAGGRSGQYF. In DNA, the CDR3 is TGTGCCAGCAGCGCCGGGGGTCGTAGCGGGCAGTACTTC.

In this sample, this clonotype turned up many times. The chain combines TRBV12-3 or TRBV12-4 with TRBJ2-4, with D perhaps matching TRBD1 (5 bases). CDR3 length: 16 residues. Trimming removed 2 bases from V and 2 bases from J, with 13 bases in between. In nucleotides, the CDR3 is TGTGCCAGCAGTTTAAGGATAGGGGTAACCAAAAACATTCAGTACTTC. Protein product: CASSLRIGVTKNIQYF.

This clonotype was detected a few times. V is TRBV9 and J is TRBJ2-3, with TRBD2 matching over 12 bases. CDR1 SGDLS and CDR2 YYNGEE come from the germline V gene. With 3 bases clipped from V and 6 bases from J, the junction kept 8 bases outside the gene matches. The length of the CDR3 is 16 residues. CDR3 in amino acids: CASSESGLAGRDTQYF. Here the CDR3 DNA reads TGTGCCAGCAGCGAGTCCGGACTAGCGGGGAGGGATACGCAGTATTTT. The full variable domain, rest sourced from reference TRBV9 and TRBJ2-3, is DSGVTQTPKHLITATGQRVTLRCSPRSGDLSVYWYQQSLDQGLQFLIQYYNGEERAKGNILERFSAQQFPDLHSELNLSSLELGDSALYFCASSESGLAGRDTQYFGPGTRLTVL.

This clonotype was detected only a few times. The chain recombines TRBV7-9 with TRBJ1-4; TRBD1 agrees at 8 bases. The V and J ends lost 0 bases and 3 bases, in that order; junction bases with no gene match: 9. Germline V CDR1 and CDR2: SEHNR, FQNEAQ (reference sequence). CDR3 length: 18 residues. The CDR3: CASSLAAGGDLSNEKLFF. In DNA, the CDR3 is TGTGCCAGCAGCTTAGCGGCAGGGGGCGATTTATCTAATGAAAAACTGTTTTTT. Full variable domain (missing parts from reference TRBV7-9 and TRBJ1-4): DTGVSQNPRHKITKRGQNVTFRCDPISEHNRLYWYRQTLGQGPEFLTYFQNEAQLEKSRLLSDRFSAERPKGSFSTLEIQRTEQGDSAMYLCASSLAAGGDLSNEKLFFGSGTQLSVL.

This chain connects TRBV20-1 to TRBJ2-4, with TRBD2 matching over 8 bases. The CDR3 loop spans 16 amino acids. The V and J ends lost 6 bases and 7 bases, in that order; junction bases with no gene match: 17. Germline CDR1 DFQATT, CDR2 SNEGSKA (reference sequence). The CDR3 nucleotides are TGCAGTGCCAGGGGCCCGCAGCGGGGGCTTAGTAACATTCAGTACTTC. It specifies CSARGPQRGLSNIQYF.